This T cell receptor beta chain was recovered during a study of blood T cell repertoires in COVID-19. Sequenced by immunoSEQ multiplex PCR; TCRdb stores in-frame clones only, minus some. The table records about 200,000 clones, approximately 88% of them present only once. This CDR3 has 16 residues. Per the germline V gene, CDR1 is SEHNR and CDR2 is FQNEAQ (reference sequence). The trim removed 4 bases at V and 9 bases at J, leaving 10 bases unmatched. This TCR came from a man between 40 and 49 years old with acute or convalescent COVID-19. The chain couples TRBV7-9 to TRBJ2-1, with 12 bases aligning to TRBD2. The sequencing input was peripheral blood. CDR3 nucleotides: TGTGCCAGCAGCTCTAGGACTAGCGGGAATTCGAGTGAGCAGTTCTTC. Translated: CASSSRTSGNSSEQFF.